Listed here is a single TCR beta chain. In germline, CDR1 is SNHLY, CDR2 FYNNEI. The CDR3 consists of 15 residues. After removal of 6 bases from V and 5 bases from J, the junction contained 6 bases not matched to a gene. The data stem from a study of cytomegalovirus exposure and HLA in healthy donors. The PCR ran on 60 Vbeta and 13 Jbeta primers. The method was immunoSEQ multiplex PCR; TCRdb's version includes in-frame clones alone and lacks a portion of them. The data show 95,000 to 150,000 clones, with approximately 78% seen just once and roughly 6.1% held by the top ten. The V gene is TRBV2, the J gene TRBJ2-2; 10 positions match TRBD2. This sequence originates from a middle-aged woman in good health and CMV-seronegative. Sample: PBMCs. The CDR3 loop is CASRALAGATGELFF. The CDR3 coding sequence is TGTGCCAGCAGGGCTCTAGCGGGAGCAACCGGGGAGCTGTTTTTT.